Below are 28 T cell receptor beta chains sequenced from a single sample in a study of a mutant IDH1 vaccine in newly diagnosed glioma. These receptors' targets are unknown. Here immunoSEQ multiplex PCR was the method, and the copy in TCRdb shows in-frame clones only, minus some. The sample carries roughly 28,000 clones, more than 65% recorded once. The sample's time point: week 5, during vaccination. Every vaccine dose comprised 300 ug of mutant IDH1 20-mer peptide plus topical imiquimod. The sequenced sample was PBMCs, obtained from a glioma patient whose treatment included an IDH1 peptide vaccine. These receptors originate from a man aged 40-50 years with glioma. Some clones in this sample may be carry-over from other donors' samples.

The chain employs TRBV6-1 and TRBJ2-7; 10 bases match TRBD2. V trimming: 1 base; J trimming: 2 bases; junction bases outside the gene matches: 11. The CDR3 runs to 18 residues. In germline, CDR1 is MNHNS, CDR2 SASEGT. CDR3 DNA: TGTGCCAGCAGTGAAGAGAGCGGATCTAGCGGGGGCCCCTACGAGCAGTACTTC. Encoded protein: CASSEESGSSGGPYEQYF.

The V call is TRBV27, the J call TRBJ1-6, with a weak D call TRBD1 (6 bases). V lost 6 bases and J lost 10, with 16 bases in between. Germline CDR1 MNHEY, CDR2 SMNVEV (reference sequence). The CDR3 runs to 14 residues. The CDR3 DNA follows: TGTGCCAGCAGGGTCGCAGGGGACTGGTCACCCCTCCACTTT. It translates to CASRVAGDWSPLHF.

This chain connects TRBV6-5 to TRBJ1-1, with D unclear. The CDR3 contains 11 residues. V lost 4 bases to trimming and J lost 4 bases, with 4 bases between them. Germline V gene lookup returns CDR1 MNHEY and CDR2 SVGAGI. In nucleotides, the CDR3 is TGTGCCAGCAGTTCTGCCACTGAAGCTTTCTTT. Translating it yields CASSSATEAFF.

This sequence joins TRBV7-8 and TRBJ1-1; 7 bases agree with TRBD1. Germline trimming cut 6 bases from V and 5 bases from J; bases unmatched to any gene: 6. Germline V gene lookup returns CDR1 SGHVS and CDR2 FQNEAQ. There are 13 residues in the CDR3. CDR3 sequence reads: CASSSGTVTEAFF. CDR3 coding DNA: TGTGCCAGCAGTTCCGGGACAGTGACTGAAGCTTTCTTT.

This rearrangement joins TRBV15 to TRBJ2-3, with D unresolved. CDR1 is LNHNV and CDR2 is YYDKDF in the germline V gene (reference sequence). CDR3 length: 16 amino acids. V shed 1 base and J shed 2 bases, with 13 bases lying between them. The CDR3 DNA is TGTGCCACCAGCAGAGGTAGACTCGGAGCCACAGATACGCAGTATTTT. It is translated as CATSRGRLGATDTQYF.

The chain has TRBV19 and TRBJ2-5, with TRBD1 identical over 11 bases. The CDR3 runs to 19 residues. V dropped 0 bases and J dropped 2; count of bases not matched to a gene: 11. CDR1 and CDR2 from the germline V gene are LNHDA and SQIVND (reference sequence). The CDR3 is CASSIDRRGQGARQETQYF. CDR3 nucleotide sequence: TGTGCCAGTAGTATAGATAGGCGTGGACAGGGGGCACGACAAGAGACCCAGTACTTC.

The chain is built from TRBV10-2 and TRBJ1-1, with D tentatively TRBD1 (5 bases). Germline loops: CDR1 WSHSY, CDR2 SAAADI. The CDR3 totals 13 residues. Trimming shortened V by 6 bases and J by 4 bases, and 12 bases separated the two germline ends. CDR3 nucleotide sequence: TGCGCCAGCAGCCGGGGCCCCAGCACTGAAGCTTTCTTT. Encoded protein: CASSRGPSTEAFF.

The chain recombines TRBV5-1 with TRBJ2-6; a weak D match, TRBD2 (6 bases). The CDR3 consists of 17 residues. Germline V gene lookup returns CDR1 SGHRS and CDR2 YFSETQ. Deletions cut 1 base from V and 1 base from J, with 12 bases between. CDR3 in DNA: TGCGCCAGCAGCTTGTACCACAGCGGGTCTGGGGCCAACGTCCTGACTTTC. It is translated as CASSLYHSGSGANVLTF.

The CDR3 sequence is CAITDRDRENGYTF. DNA for the CDR3: TGTGCCATCACAGACCGGGACAGGGAAAATGGCTACACCTTC. V usage is TRBV10-3 and J usage is TRBJ1-2; 9 bases line up with TRBD1. The CDR3 consists of 14 residues. Germline CDR1 reads ENHRY; CDR2 reads SYGVKD. V dropped 7 bases and J dropped 6; count of bases not matched to a gene: 9.

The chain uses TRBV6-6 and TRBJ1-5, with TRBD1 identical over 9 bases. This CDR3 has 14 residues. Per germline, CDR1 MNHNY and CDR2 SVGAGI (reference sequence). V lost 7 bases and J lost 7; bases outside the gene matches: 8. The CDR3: CASTRDRVGQPQHF. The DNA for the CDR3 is TGTGCCAGCACGCGGGACAGGGTGGGCCAGCCCCAGCATTTT.

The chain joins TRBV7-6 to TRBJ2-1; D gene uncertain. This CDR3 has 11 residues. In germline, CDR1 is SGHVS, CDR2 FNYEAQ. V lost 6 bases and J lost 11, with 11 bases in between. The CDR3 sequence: CASSYTEQQFF. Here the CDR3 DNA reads TGTGCCAGCAGTTACACCGAACAGCAGTTCTTC.

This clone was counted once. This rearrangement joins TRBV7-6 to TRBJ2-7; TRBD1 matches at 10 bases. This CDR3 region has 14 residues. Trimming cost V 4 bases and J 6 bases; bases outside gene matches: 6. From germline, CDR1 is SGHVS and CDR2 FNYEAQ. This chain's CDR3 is CASSSADRGREQYF. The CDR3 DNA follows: TGTGCCAGCAGCTCAGCAGACAGGGGGCGCGAGCAGTACTTC.

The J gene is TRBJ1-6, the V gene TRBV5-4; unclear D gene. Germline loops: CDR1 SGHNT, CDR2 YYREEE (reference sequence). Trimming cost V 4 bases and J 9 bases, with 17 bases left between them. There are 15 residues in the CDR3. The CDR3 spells CASSPSGTAGSPLHF. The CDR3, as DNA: TGTGCCAGCAGCCCATCCGGCACAGCGGGTTCACCCCTCCACTTT.

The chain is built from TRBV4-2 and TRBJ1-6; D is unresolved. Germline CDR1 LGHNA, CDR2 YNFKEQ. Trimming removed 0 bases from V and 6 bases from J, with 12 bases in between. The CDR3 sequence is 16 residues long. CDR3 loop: CASSQDGPQTNSPLHF. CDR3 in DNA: TGTGCCAGCAGCCAAGATGGCCCACAGACTAATTCACCCCTCCACTTT.

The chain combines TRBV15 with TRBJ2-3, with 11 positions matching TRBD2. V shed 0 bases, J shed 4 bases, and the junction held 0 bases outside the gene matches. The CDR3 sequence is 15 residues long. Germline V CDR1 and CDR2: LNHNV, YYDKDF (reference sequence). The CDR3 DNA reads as TGTGCCACCAGCAGAGATAGCGGGGGGGCAGATACGCAGTATTTT. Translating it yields CATSRDSGGADTQYF.

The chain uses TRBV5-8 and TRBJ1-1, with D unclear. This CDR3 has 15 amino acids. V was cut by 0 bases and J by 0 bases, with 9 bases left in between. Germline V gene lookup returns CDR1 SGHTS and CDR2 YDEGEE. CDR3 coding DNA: TGTGCCAGCAGCTTGGAGGCCGGAATGAACACTGAAGCTTTCTTT. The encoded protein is CASSLEAGMNTEAFF.

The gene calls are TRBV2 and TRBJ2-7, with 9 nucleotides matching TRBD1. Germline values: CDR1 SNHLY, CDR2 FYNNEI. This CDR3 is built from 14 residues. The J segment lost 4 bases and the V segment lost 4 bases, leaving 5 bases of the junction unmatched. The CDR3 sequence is CASSAETGGYEQYF. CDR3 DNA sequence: TGTGCCAGCAGTGCCGAGACAGGGGGATACGAGCAGTACTTC. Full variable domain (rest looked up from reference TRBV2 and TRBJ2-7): EPEVTQTPSHQVTQMGQEVILRCVPISNHLYFYWYRQILGQKVEFLVSFYNNEISEKSEIFDDQFSVERPDGSNFTLKIRSTKLEDSAMYFCASSAETGGYEQYFGPGTRLTVT.

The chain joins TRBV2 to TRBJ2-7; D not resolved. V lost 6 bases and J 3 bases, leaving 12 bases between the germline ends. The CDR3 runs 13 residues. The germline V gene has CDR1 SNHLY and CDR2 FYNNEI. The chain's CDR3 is CASRLGSLYEQYF. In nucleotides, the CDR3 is TGTGCCAGCAGGCTGGGATCCCTCTACGAGCAGTACTTC.

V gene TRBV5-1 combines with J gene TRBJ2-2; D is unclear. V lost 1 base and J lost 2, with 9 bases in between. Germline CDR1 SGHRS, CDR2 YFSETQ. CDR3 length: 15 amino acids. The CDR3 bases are TGCGCCAGCAGCTTGTCTGGCAGTAACACCGGGGAGCTGTTTTTT. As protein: CASSLSGSNTGELFF. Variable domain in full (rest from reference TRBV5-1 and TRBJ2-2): KAGVTQTPRYLIKTRGQQVTLSCSPISGHRSVSWYQQTPGQGLQFLFEYFSETQRNKGNFPGRFSGRQFSNSRSEMNVSTLELGDSALYLCASSLSGSNTGELFFGEGSRLTVL.

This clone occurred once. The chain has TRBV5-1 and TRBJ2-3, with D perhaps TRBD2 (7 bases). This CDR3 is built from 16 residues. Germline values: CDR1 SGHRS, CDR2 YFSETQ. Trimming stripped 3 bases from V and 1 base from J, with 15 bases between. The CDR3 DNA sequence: TGCGCCAGCAGCTCCCCGGGGGGCCTTCGCACAGATACGCAGTATTTT. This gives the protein CASSSPGGLRTDTQYF.

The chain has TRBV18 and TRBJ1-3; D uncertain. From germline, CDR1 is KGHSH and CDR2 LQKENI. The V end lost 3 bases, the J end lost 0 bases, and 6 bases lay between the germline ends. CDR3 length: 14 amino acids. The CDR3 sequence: CASSPRPSGNTIYF. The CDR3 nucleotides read TGTGCCAGCTCACCCCGACCCTCTGGAAACACCATATATTTT.

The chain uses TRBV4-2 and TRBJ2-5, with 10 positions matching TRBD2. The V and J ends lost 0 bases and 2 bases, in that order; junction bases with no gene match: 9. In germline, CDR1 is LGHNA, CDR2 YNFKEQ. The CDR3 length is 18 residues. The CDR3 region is CASSQEASPGLAQETQYF. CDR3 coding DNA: TGTGCCAGCAGCCAAGAAGCCTCCCCGGGACTAGCGCAAGAGACCCAGTACTTC.

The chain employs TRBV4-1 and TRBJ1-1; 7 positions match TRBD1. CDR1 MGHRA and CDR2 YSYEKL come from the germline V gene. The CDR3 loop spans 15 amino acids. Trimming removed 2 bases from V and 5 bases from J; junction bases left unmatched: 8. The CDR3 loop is CASSQRDSAWTEAFF. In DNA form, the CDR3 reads TGCGCCAGCAGCCAAAGGGACAGCGCTTGGACTGAAGCTTTCTTT.

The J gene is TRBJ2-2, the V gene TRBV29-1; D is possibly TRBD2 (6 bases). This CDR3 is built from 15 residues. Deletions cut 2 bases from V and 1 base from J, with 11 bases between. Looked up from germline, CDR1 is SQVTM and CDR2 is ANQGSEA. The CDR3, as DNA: TGCAGCGTTGAAACGGACTACTTGAACACCGGGGAGCTGTTTTTT. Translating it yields CSVETDYLNTGELFF.

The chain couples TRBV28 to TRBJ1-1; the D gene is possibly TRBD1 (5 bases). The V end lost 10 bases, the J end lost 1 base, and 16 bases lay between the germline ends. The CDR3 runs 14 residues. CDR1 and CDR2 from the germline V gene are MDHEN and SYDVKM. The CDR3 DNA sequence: TGTGCCACCAAACTCGGACAAACGAACACTGAAGCTTTCTTT. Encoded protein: CATKLGQTNTEAFF.

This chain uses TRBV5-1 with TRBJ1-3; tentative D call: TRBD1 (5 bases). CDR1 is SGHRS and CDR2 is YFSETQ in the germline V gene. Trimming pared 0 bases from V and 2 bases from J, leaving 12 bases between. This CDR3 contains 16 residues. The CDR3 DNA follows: TGCGCCAGCAGCTTGGATGGCAGGGCCGCTGGAAACACCATATATTTT. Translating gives CASSLDGRAAGNTIYF.

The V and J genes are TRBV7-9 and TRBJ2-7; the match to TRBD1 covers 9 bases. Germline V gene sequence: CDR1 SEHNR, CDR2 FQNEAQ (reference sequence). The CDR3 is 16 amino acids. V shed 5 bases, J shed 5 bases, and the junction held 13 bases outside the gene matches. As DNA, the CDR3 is TGTGCCAGCAGCCTTCAGACAGGGGGAGGAAACGACGAGCAGTACTTC. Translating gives CASSLQTGGGNDEQYF.

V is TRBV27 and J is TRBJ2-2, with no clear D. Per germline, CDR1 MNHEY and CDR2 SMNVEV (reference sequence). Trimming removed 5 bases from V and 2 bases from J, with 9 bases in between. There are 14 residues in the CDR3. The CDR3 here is CASSTTSNTGELFF. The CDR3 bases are TGTGCCAGCAGTACGACAAGCAACACCGGGGAGCTGTTTTTT.